The rows below give T cell receptor beta chains drawn from one sample of a study of T-cell memory formation after mild COVID-19. From the 5' RACE reads, TCRdb called clonotypes with MiXCR, one entry per CDR3 protein. This repertoire shows some 250,000 distinct CDR3 sequences, 8% to 10% found once; its top ten account for 22%. The sample taken for sequencing was PBMCs or a T cell subset sorted from them (not recorded which). The receptors derive from a young man who had mild COVID-19 (a few samples of this study predate the infection). Cell type and time point are not known. Both conserved end residues are part of each CDR3.

TRBV20-1	TRBJ2-1	CSPIPGSEQFF
TRBV6-6	TRBJ1-2	CASSSYPGQGATF
TRBV20-1	TRBJ2-5	CSAAGLAGGAQETQYF
TRBV4-1	TRBJ2-3	CASSQDPRDTQYF
TRBV19	TRBJ2-7	CASSWDLGAPPDEQYF
TRBV5-1	TRBJ2-3	CASSLTPISTDTQYF
TRBV28	TRBJ2-1	CASSSRTSRRNEQFF
TRBV29-1	TRBJ2-5	CSVGTQGYQETQYF
TRBV20-1	TRBJ2-1	CSAVGTGAINEQFF
TRBV7-9	TRBJ1-1	CASSVTGIGTEAFF
TRBV29-1	TRBJ1-5	CSVEVGSGQPQHF
TRBV11-2	TRBJ2-1	CASSLQTGSYNEQFF
TRBV4-1	TRBJ2-1	CASSRGGIAGLGNEQFF
TRBV5-1	TRBJ2-3	CASSLTSGEGDTQYF
TRBV28	TRBJ1-1	CASSLRVSGVKNTEAFF
TRBV30	TRBJ2-2	CAYRELQSDTGELFF
TRBV15	TRBJ2-1	CATGTGRSYNEQFF
TRBV7-2	TRBJ1-6	CASSPLHNSPLHF
TRBV10-3	TRBJ2-2	CAISDTGLGGELFF
TRBV5-1	TRBJ2-1	CASSWGTSGANEQFF
TRBV4-1	TRBJ2-1	CASSLDSGTAYNEQFF
TRBV2	TRBJ2-1	CASPRGTTGYEQFF
TRBV5-1	TRBJ2-1	CASSTGVNEQFF
TRBV7-6	TRBJ2-6	CASTPTVYSGANVLTF
TRBV25-1	TRBJ2-5	CASSEYITAGSSETQYF
TRBV7-2	TRBJ1-1	CASSFPGSDTEAFF
TRBV4-3	TRBJ1-5	CASSQEYSNQPQHF
TRBV4-1	TRBJ2-2	CASSRTPTGNTGELFF
TRBV7-3	TRBJ2-7	CASSPTRDSYEQYF
TRBV25-1	TRBJ2-3	CATSGEPTDTQYF
TRBV10-3	TRBJ2-3	CAIRTVQTDTQYF
TRBV5-1	TRBJ1-2	CASSLSGSGYTF
TRBV5-1	TRBJ1-1	CASSLFAGNTEAFF
TRBV7-9	TRBJ2-1	CASWAERDEQFF
TRBV2	TRBJ1-6	CASSDLSSESPLHF
TRBV18	TRBJ2-5	CASSPYNRDRGPVAPETQYF
TRBV5-1	TRBJ1-1	CASSQMMTGENTEAFF
TRBV18	TRBJ2-3	CASSPATGSTDTQYF
TRBV5-1	TRBJ2-3	CASSFRPTTDTQYF
TRBV9	TRBJ1-5	CASSISGDNQPQHF
TRBV20-1	TRBJ2-1	CSASELAEKRGEQFF
TRBV11-3	TRBJ2-5	CASSLEGEVWTRQETQYF
TRBV4-3	TRBJ2-1	CASSQVYSSGGIYNEQFF
TRBV4-1	TRBJ2-2	CASSQGANRGGELFF
TRBV12-3/TRBV12-4	TRBJ1-2	CASSLGWLYGYTF
TRBV6-6	TRBJ1-5	CASNRQGGSDQPQHF
TRBV6-5	TRBJ2-5	CASTKGTSGELETQYF
TRBV5-1	TRBJ2-7	CASSLATTRGNEQYF
TRBV5-1	TRBJ2-1	CASSFTNEQFF
TRBV9	TRBJ1-2	CASSVAGGDYGYTF
TRBV7-2	TRBJ1-2	CASSFSGRALGYTF
TRBV21-1	TRBJ1-2	CASKPQGPYYGYTF
TRBV12-3/TRBV12-4	TRBJ2-7	CASSPTVDEQYF
TRBV5-1	TRBJ2-3	CASSFGEGDTDTQYF